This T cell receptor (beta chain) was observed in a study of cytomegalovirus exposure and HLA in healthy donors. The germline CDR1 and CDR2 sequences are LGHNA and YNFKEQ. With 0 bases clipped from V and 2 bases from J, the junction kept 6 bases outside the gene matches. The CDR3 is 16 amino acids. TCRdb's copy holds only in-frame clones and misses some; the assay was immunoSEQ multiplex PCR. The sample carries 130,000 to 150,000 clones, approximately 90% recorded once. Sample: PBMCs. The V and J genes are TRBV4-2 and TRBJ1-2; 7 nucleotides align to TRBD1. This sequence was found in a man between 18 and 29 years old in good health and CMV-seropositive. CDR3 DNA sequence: TGTGCCAGCAGCCAAGAATTTGCGGGACAGAACTATGGCTACACCTTC. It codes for CASSQEFAGQNYGYTF.